The source of this TCR beta chain is a study of blood T cell repertoires in COVID-19. Germline CDR1 and CDR2: LGHDT and YNNKEL (reference sequence). J was trimmed by 4 bases and V by 5 bases; bases with no gene match: 0. The CDR3 is made up of 13 amino acids. Assay: immunoSEQ multiplex PCR; the TCRdb copy retains only in-frame clones and omits some. Among more than 60,000 clones, around 83% were seen once, and the ten largest hold around 3.3%. The sequence derives from a man between 45 and 60 years old with acute or convalescent COVID-19. Material: peripheral blood. J is TRBJ1-5 and V is TRBV3-1 (or the pseudogene TRBV3-2), with 9 bases fitting TRBD1. The CDR3 bases are TGTGCCAGCAGCGGGACAGGGAATCAGCCCCAGCATTTT. This codes for CASSGTGNQPQHF.